A selection of T cell receptor beta chains follows, all from one sample in a study of T cells in Graves' hyperthyroidism and ophthalmopathy. TCRdb re-analysed the multiplex PCR reads in MiXCR, keeping a single row per CDR3 protein. The repertoire includes roughly 570,000 distinct CDR3 sequences, 46% of them detected once, and over 15% sits in the top ten. The sequenced material came from peripheral blood or thyroid tissue (not recorded which). The receptors come from an adult woman with Graves' disease, either hyperthyroidism or ophthalmopathy (not recorded which). CDR3s include the opening cysteine and the closing phenylalanine or tryptophan. A D gene is named only where the DNA matches it firmly. Expanded clones get a size class; other rows say once, few or many, or leave the size out.

j_call: TRBJ1-1; d_call: -; v_call: TRBV2; clone_size: few; cdr3_aa: CASSEGRGDTEAFF; cdr3_nt: TGTGCCAGCAGTGAGGGTCGCGGGGACACTGAAGCTTTCTTT
j_call: TRBJ1-3; d_call: -; v_call: TRBV11-2; clone_size: -; cdr3_aa: CASSIQGEQYGNTIYF; cdr3_nt: TGTGCCAGCAGCATTCAAGGGGAACAATATGGAAACACCATATATTTT
j_call: TRBJ2-2; d_call: -; v_call: TRBV29-1; clone_size: many; cdr3_aa: CSVVIQEAGELFF; cdr3_nt: TGCAGCGTCGTCATTCAGGAGGCCGGGGAGCTGTTTTTT
j_call: TRBJ1-5; d_call: -; v_call: TRBV5-5; clone_size: few; cdr3_aa: CASSLRRRDQPQHF; cdr3_nt: TGTGCCAGCAGTTTACGACGGCGGGATCAGCCCCAGCATTTT
j_call: TRBJ1-1; d_call: -; v_call: TRBV7-9; clone_size: -; cdr3_aa: CASSGGWRTEAFF; cdr3_nt: TGTGCCAGCAGTGGGGGCTGGCGCACTGAAGCTTTCTTT
j_call: TRBJ1-5; d_call: -; v_call: TRBV2; clone_size: -; cdr3_aa: CASSVRGRETQHF; cdr3_nt: TGTGCCAGCAGTGTACGAGGGCGGGAGACCCAGCATTTT
j_call: TRBJ1-1; d_call: TRBD1; v_call: TRBV7-3; clone_size: many; cdr3_aa: CASSLRQGGRAFF; cdr3_nt: TGTGCCAGCAGCTTAAGGCAGGGGGGGAGAGCTTTCTTT
j_call: TRBJ1-1; d_call: -; v_call: TRBV7-9; clone_size: -; cdr3_aa: CASSLRESTEAFF; cdr3_nt: TGTGCCAGCAGCTTAAGGGAAAGCACTGAAGCTTTCTTT
j_call: TRBJ2-2; d_call: TRBD2; v_call: TRBV2; clone_size: few; cdr3_aa: CASSPSGGALGELFF; cdr3_nt: TGTGCCAGCAGTCCTAGCGGGGGGGCCCTCGGGGAGCTGTTTTTT
j_call: TRBJ2-2; d_call: TRBD2; v_call: TRBV20-1; clone_size: few; cdr3_aa: CSASRAGEGDGELFF; cdr3_nt: TGCAGTGCTAGTCGAGCGGGAGAGGGGGACGGGGAGCTGTTTTTT
j_call: TRBJ1-1; d_call: TRBD1; v_call: TRBV5-1; clone_size: many; cdr3_aa: CASSPEDRVSRTEAFF; cdr3_nt: TGCGCCAGCAGCCCTGAGGACAGGGTGAGTCGGACTGAAGCTTTCTTT
j_call: TRBJ1-1; d_call: -; v_call: TRBV7-9; clone_size: many; cdr3_aa: CASSFYDVGTEAFF; cdr3_nt: TGTGCCAGCAGCTTCTATGACGTTGGCACTGAAGCTTTCTTT
j_call: TRBJ2-2; d_call: -; v_call: TRBV7-9; clone_size: many; cdr3_aa: CASSFWDRHAGELFF; cdr3_nt: TGTGCCAGCAGCTTCTGGGACCGCCACGCCGGGGAGCTGTTTTTT
j_call: TRBJ1-2; d_call: TRBD1; v_call: TRBV20-1; clone_size: -; cdr3_aa: CSARDTGQGRGYTF; cdr3_nt: TGCAGTGCTAGAGACACCGGACAGGGCCGGGGCTACACCTTC
j_call: TRBJ1-1; d_call: -; v_call: TRBV6-5; clone_size: many; cdr3_aa: CASRQGRRTEAFF; cdr3_nt: TGTGCCAGCCGTCAAGGTCGGAGGACTGAAGCTTTCTTT
j_call: TRBJ2-7; d_call: TRBD1; v_call: TRBV7-9; clone_size: -; cdr3_aa: CASSTSGGWNEQYF; cdr3_nt: TGTGCCAGCAGCACCTCAGGGGGCTGGAACGAGCAGTACTTC
j_call: TRBJ1-1; d_call: TRBD1; v_call: TRBV7-2; clone_size: -; cdr3_aa: CASSLDRGWNTEAFF; cdr3_nt: TGTGCCAGCAGCTTAGACAGGGGCTGGAACACTGAAGCTTTCTTT
j_call: TRBJ2-3; d_call: -; v_call: TRBV12-3/TRBV12-4; clone_size: few; cdr3_aa: CASSSSPDGTPRTQYF; cdr3_nt: TGTGCCAGCAGTTCGTCCCCAGACGGGACGCCTCGTACGCAGTATTTT
j_call: TRBJ1-1; d_call: -; v_call: TRBV14; clone_size: -; cdr3_aa: CASSWGLRTEAFF; cdr3_nt: TGTGCCAGCAGCTGGGGACTGAGGACTGAAGCTTTCTTT
j_call: TRBJ1-1; d_call: TRBD1; v_call: TRBV12-3/TRBV12-4; clone_size: -; cdr3_aa: CASSNPKTGGLRAEAFF; cdr3_nt: TGTGCCAGCAGTAACCCAAAGACAGGGGGCCTTCGCGCTGAAGCTTTCTTT
j_call: TRBJ1-1; d_call: -; v_call: TRBV20-1; clone_size: -; cdr3_aa: CSASRGYTEAFF; cdr3_nt: TGCAGTGCCAGCAGAGGGTACACTGAAGCTTTCTTT
j_call: TRBJ1-6; d_call: -; v_call: TRBV10-2; clone_size: -; cdr3_aa: CASKGRGVHSPLHF; cdr3_nt: TGCGCCAGCAAGGGGAGAGGAGTACATTCACCCCTCCACTTT
j_call: TRBJ2-3; d_call: -; v_call: TRBV19; clone_size: -; cdr3_aa: CASSPPFFRTHATDTQYF; cdr3_nt: TGTGCCAGCAGCCCCCCCTTTTTCAGGACCCATGCCACAGATACGCAGTATTTT
j_call: TRBJ1-1; d_call: TRBD1; v_call: TRBV10-3; clone_size: many; cdr3_aa: CAIGQGGPEAFF; cdr3_nt: TGTGCCATTGGACAGGGCGGGCCTGAAGCTTTCTTT
j_call: TRBJ1-3; d_call: -; v_call: TRBV10-3; clone_size: -; cdr3_aa: CAISVDRGSGNTIYF; cdr3_nt: TGTGCCATCAGTGTGGACAGAGGCTCTGGAAACACCATATATTTT
j_call: TRBJ1-4; d_call: -; v_call: TRBV15; clone_size: once; cdr3_aa: CASSRGLDEKLFF; cdr3_nt: TGTGCCAGCAGCAGAGGACTGGACGAAAAACTGTTTTTT
j_call: TRBJ1-6; d_call: TRBD1; v_call: TRBV25-1; clone_size: -; cdr3_aa: CASSFGTGGASPLHF; cdr3_nt: TGTGCCAGCAGCTTCGGGACAGGGGGCGCTTCACCCCTCCACTTT
j_call: TRBJ1-3; d_call: -; v_call: TRBV2; clone_size: -; cdr3_aa: CASSVRSYGYTIYF; cdr3_nt: TGTGCCAGCAGTGTCAGGTCCTATGGCTACACCATATATTTT
j_call: TRBJ2-4; d_call: -; v_call: TRBV7-3; clone_size: -; cdr3_aa: CASSYRDGSINIQYF; cdr3_nt: TGTGCCAGCAGTTACCGGGACGGTAGCATAAACATTCAGTACTTC
j_call: TRBJ2-5; d_call: TRBD1; v_call: TRBV19; clone_size: many; cdr3_aa: CASSARGRGGEETQYF; cdr3_nt: TGTGCCAGTAGTGCCAGGGGGCGCGGAGGGGAAGAGACCCAGTACTTC
j_call: TRBJ2-1; d_call: -; v_call: TRBV2; clone_size: -; cdr3_aa: CASSVSNQFF; cdr3_nt: TGTGCCAGCAGTGTTAGCAACCAGTTCTTC
j_call: TRBJ2-7; d_call: -; v_call: TRBV5-4; clone_size: -; cdr3_aa: CASSPRAGFYEQYF; cdr3_nt: TGTGCCAGCAGCCCCCGGGCGGGGTTTTACGAGCAGTACTTC
j_call: TRBJ1-3; d_call: TRBD1; v_call: TRBV7-9; clone_size: once; cdr3_aa: CASSPRDRGNTIYF; cdr3_nt: TGTGCCAGCAGCCCTCGGGACAGGGGAAACACCATATATTTT
j_call: TRBJ2-7; d_call: -; v_call: TRBV5-4; clone_size: -; cdr3_aa: CASSVGQGEQYF; cdr3_nt: TGTGCCAGCAGCGTGGGGCAGGGCGAGCAGTACTTC
j_call: TRBJ2-2; d_call: -; v_call: TRBV7-2; clone_size: -; cdr3_aa: CASSLEGSCFF; cdr3_nt: -
j_call: TRBJ1-1; d_call: TRBD1; v_call: TRBV3-1; clone_size: -; cdr3_aa: CASSLFGRGSDTEAFF; cdr3_nt: TGTGCCAGCAGCCTCTTTGGCAGGGGGTCGGACACTGAAGCTTTCTTT
j_call: TRBJ2-7; d_call: -; v_call: TRBV25-1; clone_size: few; cdr3_aa: CASSEYVASNEQYF; cdr3_nt: TGTGCCAGCAGTGAATATGTGGCTAGCAACGAGCAGTACTTC
j_call: TRBJ2-7; d_call: -; v_call: TRBV2; clone_size: -; cdr3_aa: CASSDRRGSSYEQYF; cdr3_nt: TGTGCCAGCAGTGATCGGAGGGGGAGCTCCTACGAGCAGTACTTC
j_call: TRBJ2-7; d_call: TRBD1; v_call: TRBV18; clone_size: -; cdr3_aa: CASSPSTGSDEQYF; cdr3_nt: TGTGCCAGCTCACCGTCGACAGGGAGCGACGAGCAGTACTTC
j_call: TRBJ2-7; d_call: TRBD2; v_call: TRBV7-2; clone_size: -; cdr3_aa: CASSPRTSGSRSYEQYF; cdr3_nt: TGTGCCAGCAGCCCCCGGACTAGCGGGAGTCGGTCTTACGAGCAGTACTTC
j_call: TRBJ2-5; d_call: -; v_call: TRBV10-3; clone_size: few; cdr3_aa: CAIRGTLGETQYF; cdr3_nt: TGTGCCATCAGGGGGACTCTCGGGGAGACCCAGTACTTC
j_call: TRBJ2-7; d_call: -; v_call: TRBV7-6; clone_size: -; cdr3_aa: CASSMGGASDEQYF; cdr3_nt: TGTGCCAGCAGCATGGGGGGGGCTTCCGACGAGCAGTACTTC
j_call: TRBJ1-1; d_call: TRBD1; v_call: TRBV7-2; clone_size: many; cdr3_aa: CASSSRQGRGTEAFF; cdr3_nt: TGTGCCAGCAGCTCGCGACAGGGGAGGGGCACTGAAGCTTTCTTT
j_call: TRBJ1-1; d_call: -; v_call: TRBV6-5; clone_size: -; cdr3_aa: CAIKAGENTEAFF; cdr3_nt: TGTGCCATCAAGGCCGGAGAGAACACTGAAGCTTTCTTT
j_call: TRBJ1-6; d_call: -; v_call: TRBV9; clone_size: -; cdr3_aa: CASSQEGRGSPLHF; cdr3_nt: TGCGCCAGCAGCCAAGAGGGGCGGGGTTCACCCCTCCACTTT
j_call: TRBJ1-2; d_call: -; v_call: TRBV20-1; clone_size: -; cdr3_aa: CSARWRGDYGYTF; cdr3_nt: TGCAGTGCTAGATGGAGGGGGGACTATGGCTACACCTTC